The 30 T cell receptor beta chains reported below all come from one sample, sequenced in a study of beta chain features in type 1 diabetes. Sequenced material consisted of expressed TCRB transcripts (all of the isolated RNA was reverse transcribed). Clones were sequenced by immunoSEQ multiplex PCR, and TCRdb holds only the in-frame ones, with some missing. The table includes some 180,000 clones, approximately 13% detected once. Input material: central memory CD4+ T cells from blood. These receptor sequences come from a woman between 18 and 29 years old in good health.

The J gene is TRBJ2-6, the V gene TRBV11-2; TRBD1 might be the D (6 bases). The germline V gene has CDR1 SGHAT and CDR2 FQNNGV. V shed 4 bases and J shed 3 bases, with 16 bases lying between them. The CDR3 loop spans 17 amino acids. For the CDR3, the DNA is TGTGCCAGCAGCTGGGCCATGGGGGCGGGTGGGGCCAACGTCCTGACTTTC. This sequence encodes CASSWAMGAGGANVLTF. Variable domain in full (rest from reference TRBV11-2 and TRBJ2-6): EAGVAQSPRYKIIEKRQSVAFWCNPISGHATLYWYQQILGQGPKLLIQFQNNGVVDDSQLPKDRFSAERLKGVDSTLKIQPAKLEDSAVYLCASSWAMGAGGANVLTFGAGSRLTVL.

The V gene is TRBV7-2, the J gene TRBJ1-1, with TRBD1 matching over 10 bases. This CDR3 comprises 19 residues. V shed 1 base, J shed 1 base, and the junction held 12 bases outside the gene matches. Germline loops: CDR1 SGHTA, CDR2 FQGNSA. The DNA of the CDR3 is TGTGCCAGCAGCTTAGGCTACTGGGACAGGGGAAGAGCGAACACTGAAGCTTTCTTT. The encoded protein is CASSLGYWDRGRANTEAFF.

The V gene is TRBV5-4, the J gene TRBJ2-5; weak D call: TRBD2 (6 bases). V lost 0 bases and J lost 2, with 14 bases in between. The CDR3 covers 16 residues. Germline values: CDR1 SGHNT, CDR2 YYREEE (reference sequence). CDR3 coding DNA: TGTGCCAGCAGCTTGGATGGAGGGACTCAGCAAGAGACCCAGTACTTC. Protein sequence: CASSLDGGTQQETQYF. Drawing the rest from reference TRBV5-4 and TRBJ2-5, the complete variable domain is ETGVTQSPTHLIKTRGQQVTLRCSSQSGHNTVSWYQQALGQGPQFIFQYYREEENGRGNFPPRFSGLQFPNYSSELNVNALELDDSALYLCASSLDGGTQQETQYFGPGTRLLVL.

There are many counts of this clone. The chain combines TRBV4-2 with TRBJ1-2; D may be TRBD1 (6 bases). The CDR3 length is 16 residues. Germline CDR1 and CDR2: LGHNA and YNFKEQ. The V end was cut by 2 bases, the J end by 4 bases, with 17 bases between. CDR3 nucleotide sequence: TGTGCCAGCAGCCAAATGGCCCCCACAGGGCCCTATGGCTACACCTTC. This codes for CASSQMAPTGPYGYTF.

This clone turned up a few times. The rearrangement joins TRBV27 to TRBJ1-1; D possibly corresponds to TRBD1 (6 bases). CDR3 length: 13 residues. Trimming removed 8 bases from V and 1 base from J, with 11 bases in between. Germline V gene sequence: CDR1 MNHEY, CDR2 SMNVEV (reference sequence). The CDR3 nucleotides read TGTGCCAGCGGGGGCCTGAGGAACACTGAAGCTTTCTTT. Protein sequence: CASGGLRNTEAFF.

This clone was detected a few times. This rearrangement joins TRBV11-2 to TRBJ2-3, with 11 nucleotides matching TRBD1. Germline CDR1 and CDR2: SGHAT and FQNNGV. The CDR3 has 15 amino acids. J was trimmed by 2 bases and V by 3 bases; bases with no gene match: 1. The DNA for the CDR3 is TGTGCCAGCAGCTTGGACAGGGGGCACACAGATACGCAGTATTTT. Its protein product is CASSLDRGHTDTQYF.

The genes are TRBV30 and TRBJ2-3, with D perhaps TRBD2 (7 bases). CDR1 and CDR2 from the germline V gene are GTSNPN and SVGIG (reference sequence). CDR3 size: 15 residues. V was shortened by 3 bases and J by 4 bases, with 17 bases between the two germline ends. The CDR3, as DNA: TGTGCCTGGAGCTTAGGGGGGGTAAACGCAGATACGCAGTATTTT. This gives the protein CAWSLGGVNADTQYF.

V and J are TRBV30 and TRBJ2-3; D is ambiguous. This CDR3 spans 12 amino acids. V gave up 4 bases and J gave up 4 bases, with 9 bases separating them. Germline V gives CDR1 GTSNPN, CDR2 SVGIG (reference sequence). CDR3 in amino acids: CAWNGAADTQYF. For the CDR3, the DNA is TGTGCCTGGAACGGAGCCGCAGATACGCAGTATTTT.

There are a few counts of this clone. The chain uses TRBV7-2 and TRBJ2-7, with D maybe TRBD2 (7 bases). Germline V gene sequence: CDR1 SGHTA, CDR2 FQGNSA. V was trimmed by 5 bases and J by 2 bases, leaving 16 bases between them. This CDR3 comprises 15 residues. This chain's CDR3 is CASSPWGGGAYEQYF. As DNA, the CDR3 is TGTGCCAGCAGCCCCTGGGGGGGCGGAGCCTACGAGCAGTACTTC. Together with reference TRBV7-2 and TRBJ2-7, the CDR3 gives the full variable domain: GAGVSQSPSNKVTEKGKDVELRCDPISGHTALYWYRQSLGQGLEFLIYFQGNSAPDKSGLPSDRFSAERTGGSVSTLTIQRTQQEDSAVYLCASSPWGGGAYEQYFGPGTRLTVT.

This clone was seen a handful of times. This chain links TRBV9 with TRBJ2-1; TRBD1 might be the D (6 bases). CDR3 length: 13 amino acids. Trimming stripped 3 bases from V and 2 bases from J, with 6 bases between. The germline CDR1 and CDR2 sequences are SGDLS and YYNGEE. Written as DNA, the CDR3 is TGTGCCAGCAGCGGGACAGCCTACAATGAGCAGTTCTTC. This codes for CASSGTAYNEQFF.

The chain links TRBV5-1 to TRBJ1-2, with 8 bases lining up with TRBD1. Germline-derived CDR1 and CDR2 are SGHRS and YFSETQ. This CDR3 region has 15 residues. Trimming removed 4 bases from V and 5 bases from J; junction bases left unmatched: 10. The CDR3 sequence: CASSPQGQVLYGYTF. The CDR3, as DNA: TGCGCCAGCAGCCCACAGGGACAGGTCCTGTATGGCTACACCTTC. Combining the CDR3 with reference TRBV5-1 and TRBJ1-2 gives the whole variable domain KAGVTQTPRYLIKTRGQQVTLSCSPISGHRSVSWYQQTPGQGLQFLFEYFSETQRNKGNFPGRFSGRQFSNSRSEMNVSTLELGDSALYLCASSPQGQVLYGYTFGSGTRLTVV.

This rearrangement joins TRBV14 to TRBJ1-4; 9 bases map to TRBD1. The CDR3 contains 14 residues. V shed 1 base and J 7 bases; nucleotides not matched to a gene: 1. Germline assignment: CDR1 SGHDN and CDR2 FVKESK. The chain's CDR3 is CASSQGDRAEKLFF. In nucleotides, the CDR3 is TGTGCCAGCAGCCAAGGGGACAGGGCTGAAAAACTGTTTTTT. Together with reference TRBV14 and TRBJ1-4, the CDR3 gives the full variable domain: EAGVTQFPSHSVIEKGQTVTLRCDPISGHDNLYWYRRVMGKEIKFLLHFVKESKQDESGMPNNRFLAERTGGTYSTLKVQPAELEDSGVYFCASSQGDRAEKLFFGSGTQLSVL.

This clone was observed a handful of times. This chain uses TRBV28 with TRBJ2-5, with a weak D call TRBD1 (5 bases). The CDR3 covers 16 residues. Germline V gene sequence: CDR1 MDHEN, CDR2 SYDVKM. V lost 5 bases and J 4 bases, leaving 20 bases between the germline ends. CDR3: CASSPQQTVQGETQYF. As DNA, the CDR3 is TGTGCCAGCAGTCCCCAACAGACAGTCCAAGGAGAGACCCAGTACTTC.

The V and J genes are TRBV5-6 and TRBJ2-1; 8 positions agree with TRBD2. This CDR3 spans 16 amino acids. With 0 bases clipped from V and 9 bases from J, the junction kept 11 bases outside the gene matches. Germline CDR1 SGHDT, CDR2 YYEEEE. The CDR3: CASSLVYSGDGVEQFF. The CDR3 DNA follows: TGTGCCAGCAGCTTGGTTTATAGCGGGGACGGGGTTGAGCAGTTCTTC.

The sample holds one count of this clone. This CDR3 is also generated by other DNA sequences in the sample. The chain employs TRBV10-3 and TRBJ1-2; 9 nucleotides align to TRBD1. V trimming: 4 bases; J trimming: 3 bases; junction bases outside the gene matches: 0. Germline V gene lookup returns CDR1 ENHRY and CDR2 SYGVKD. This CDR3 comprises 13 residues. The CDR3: CAISGTGDYGYTF. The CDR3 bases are TGTGCCATCAGTGGGACAGGGGACTATGGCTACACCTTC.

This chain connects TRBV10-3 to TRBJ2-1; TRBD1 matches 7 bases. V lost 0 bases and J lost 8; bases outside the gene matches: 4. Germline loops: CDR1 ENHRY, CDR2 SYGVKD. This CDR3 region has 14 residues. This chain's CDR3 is CAISESTGYDEQFF. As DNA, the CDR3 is TGTGCCATCAGTGAGTCGACAGGGTACGATGAGCAGTTCTTC.

The CDR3 DNA sequence: TGTGCCTGGAGTGGACCCTGGGGGGGGCGCAGCAATGAGCAGTTCTTC. It is translated as CAWSGPWGGRSNEQFF. This chain links TRBV30 with TRBJ2-1; possible D gene TRBD2, 7 bases. V lost 1 base, J lost 6 bases, and 19 bases lay in between. CDR3 length: 16 residues. Germline V lookup: CDR1 GTSNPN, CDR2 SVGIG (reference sequence).

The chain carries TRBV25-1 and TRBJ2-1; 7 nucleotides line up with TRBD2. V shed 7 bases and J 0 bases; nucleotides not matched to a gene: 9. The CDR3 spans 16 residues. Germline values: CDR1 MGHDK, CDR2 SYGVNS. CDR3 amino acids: CASMSGTPSSYNEQFF. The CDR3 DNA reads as TGTGCCAGCATGAGCGGGACCCCTAGCTCCTACAATGAGCAGTTCTTC.

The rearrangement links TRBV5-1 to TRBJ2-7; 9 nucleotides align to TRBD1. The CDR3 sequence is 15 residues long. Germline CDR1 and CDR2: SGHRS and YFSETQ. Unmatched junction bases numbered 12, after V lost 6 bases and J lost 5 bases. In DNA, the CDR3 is TGCGCCAGCACCCCGATGGACAGGGGAAGCCACGAGCAGTACTTC. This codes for CASTPMDRGSHEQYF.

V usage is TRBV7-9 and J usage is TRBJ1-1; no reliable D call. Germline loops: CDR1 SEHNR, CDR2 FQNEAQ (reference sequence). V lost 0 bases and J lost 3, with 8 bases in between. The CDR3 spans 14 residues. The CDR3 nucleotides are TGTGCCAGCAGCTTAGCAGGAGTTTACACTGAAGCTTTCTTT. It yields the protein CASSLAGVYTEAFF.

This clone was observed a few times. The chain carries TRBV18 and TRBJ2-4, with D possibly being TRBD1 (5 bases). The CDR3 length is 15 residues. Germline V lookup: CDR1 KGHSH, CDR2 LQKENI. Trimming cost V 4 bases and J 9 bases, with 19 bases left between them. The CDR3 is CASSQGPQGQGIQYF. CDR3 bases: TGTGCCAGCTCACAGGGGCCTCAAGGGCAGGGCATTCAGTACTTC.

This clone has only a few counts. The CDR3 loop is CATQDRGNQPQHF. The DNA of the CDR3 is TGTGCCACCCAAGACAGGGGCAATCAGCCCCAGCATTTT. This rearrangement joins TRBV7-8 to TRBJ1-5; 7 nucleotides agree with TRBD1. The CDR3 has 13 amino acids. V was clipped by 10 bases and J by 2 bases; unmatched bases: 5. The germline gives CDR1 SGHVS, CDR2 FQNEAQ. The entire variable domain, with the rest obtained from reference TRBV7-8 and TRBJ1-5, is as follows: GAGVSQSPRYKVAKRGQDVALRCDPISGHVSLFWYQQALGQGPEFLTYFQNEAQLDKSGLPSDRFFAERPEGSVSTLKIQRTQQEDSAVYLCATQDRGNQPQHFGDGTRLSIL.

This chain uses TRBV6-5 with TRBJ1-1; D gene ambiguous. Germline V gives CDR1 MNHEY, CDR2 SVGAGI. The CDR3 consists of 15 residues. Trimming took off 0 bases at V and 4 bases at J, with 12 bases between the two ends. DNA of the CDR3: TGTGCCAGCAGTTACTCTGCGGGTTCGGTCACTGAAGCTTTCTTT. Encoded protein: CASSYSAGSVTEAFF.

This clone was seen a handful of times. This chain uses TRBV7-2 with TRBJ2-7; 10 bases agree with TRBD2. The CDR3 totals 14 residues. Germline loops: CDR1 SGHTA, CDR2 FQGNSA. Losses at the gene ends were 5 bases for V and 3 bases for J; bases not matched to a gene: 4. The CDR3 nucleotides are TGTGCCAGCAGCGTGGGACTAGCGAGCTACGAGCAGTACTTC. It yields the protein CASSVGLASYEQYF.

CDR3 sequence: CASSATTKNIQYF. CDR3 DNA sequence: TGTGCCAGCAGTGCCACAACCAAAAACATTCAGTACTTC. The chain links TRBV2 to TRBJ2-4; D gene uncertain. The CDR3 consists of 13 residues. Germline V gene sequence: CDR1 SNHLY, CDR2 FYNNEI. Trimming took off 4 bases at V and 2 bases at J, with 6 bases between the two ends.

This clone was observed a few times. Here the CDR3 DNA reads TGTGCCAGCAGCTTAGGGGGGGGACTACCCCAAGAGACCCAGTACTTC. Its translation is CASSLGGGLPQETQYF. The chain combines TRBV11-2 with TRBJ2-5, with 7 nucleotides matching TRBD2. CDR1 is SGHAT, CDR2 FQNNGV, per germline. This CDR3 comprises 16 residues. V dropped 1 base and J dropped 1; count of bases not matched to a gene: 6.

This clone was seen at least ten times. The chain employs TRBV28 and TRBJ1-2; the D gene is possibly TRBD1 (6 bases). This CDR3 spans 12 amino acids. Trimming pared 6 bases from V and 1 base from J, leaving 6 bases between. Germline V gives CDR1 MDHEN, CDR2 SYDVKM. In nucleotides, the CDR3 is TGTGCCAGCAGGGACAGTAACTATGGCTACACCTTC. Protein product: CASRDSNYGYTF.

CDR3 protein: CASSYLRDRAQPQHF. The CDR3, as DNA: TGTGCCAGCAGTTATCTCCGGGACAGGGCTCAGCCCCAGCATTTT. The rearrangement links TRBV6-6 to TRBJ1-5; 9 bases fit TRBD1. Trimming cost V 3 bases and J 6 bases; bases outside gene matches: 6. Per germline, CDR1 MNHNY and CDR2 SVGAGI (reference sequence). CDR3 length equals 15 residues.

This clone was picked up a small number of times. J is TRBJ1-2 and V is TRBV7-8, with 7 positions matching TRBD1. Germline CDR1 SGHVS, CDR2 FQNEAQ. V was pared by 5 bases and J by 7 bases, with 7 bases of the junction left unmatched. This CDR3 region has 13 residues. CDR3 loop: CASSPRGQLGYTF. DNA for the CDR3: TGTGCCAGCAGCCCTAGGGGGCAGCTTGGCTACACCTTC.

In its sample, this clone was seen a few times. In DNA, the CDR3 is TGTGCCAGCAGCTTAGACGGGGGAGGGGGGAACACCGGGGAGCTGTTTTTT. Translated, it gives CASSLDGGGGNTGELFF. This chain uses TRBV11-2 with TRBJ2-2; possibly TRBD2 for D (7 bases). With 0 bases removed from V and 1 base from J, the gap between germline ends came to 12 bases. The germline V gene encodes CDR1 SGHAT and CDR2 FQNNGV. The CDR3 extends over 17 amino acids.